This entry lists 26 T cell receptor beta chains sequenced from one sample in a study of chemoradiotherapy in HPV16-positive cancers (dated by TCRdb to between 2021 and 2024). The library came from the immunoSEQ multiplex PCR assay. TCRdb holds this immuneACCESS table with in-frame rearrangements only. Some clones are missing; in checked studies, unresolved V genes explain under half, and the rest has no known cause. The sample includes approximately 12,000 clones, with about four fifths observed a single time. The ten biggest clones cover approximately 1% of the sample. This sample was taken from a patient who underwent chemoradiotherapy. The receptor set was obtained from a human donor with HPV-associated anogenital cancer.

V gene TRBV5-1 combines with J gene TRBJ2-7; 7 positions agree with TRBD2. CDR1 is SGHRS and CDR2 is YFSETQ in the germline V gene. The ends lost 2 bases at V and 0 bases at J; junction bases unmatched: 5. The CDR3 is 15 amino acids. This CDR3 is CASSLLAQSSYEQYF. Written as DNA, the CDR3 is TGCGCCAGCAGCTTACTAGCGCAGAGCTCCTACGAGCAGTACTTC.

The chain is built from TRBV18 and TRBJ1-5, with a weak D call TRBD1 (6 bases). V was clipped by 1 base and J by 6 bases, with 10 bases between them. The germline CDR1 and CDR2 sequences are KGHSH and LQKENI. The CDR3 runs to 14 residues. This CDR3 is CASSPQGGGQPQHF. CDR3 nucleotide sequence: TGTGCCAGCTCACCACAAGGAGGGGGTCAGCCCCAGCATTTT.

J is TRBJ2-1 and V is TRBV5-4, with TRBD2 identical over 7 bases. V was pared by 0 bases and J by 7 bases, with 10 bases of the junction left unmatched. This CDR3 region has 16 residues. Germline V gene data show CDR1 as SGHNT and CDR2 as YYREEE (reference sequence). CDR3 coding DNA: TGTGCCAGCAGCTTGGGACTAGCAACCTCCACAAATGAGCAGTTCTTC. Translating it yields CASSLGLATSTNEQFF.

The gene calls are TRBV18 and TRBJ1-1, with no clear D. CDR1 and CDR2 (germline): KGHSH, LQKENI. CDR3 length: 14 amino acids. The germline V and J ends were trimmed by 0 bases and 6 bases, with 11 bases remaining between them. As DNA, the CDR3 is TGTGCCAGCTCACCACCTTCCGGGGTCTCTGAAGCTTTCTTT. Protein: CASSPPSGVSEAFF. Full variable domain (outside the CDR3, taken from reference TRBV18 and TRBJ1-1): NAGVMQNPRHLVRRRGQEARLRCSPMKGHSHVYWYRQLPEEGLKFMVYLQKENIIDESGMPKERFSAEFPKEGPSILRIQQVVRGDSAAYFCASSPPSGVSEAFFGQGTRLTVV.

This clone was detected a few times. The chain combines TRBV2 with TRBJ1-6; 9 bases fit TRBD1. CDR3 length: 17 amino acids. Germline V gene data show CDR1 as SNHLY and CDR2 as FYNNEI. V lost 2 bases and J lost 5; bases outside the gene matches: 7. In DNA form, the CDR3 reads TGTGCCAGCAGTGAACTTTCGGGGACAGGGAATAATTCACCCCTCCACTTT. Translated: CASSELSGTGNNSPLHF. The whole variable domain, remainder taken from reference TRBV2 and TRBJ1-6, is EPEVTQTPSHQVTQMGQEVILRCVPISNHLYFYWYRQILGQKVEFLVSFYNNEISEKSEIFDDQFSVERPDGSNFTLKIRSTKLEDSAMYFCASSELSGTGNNSPLHFGNGTRLTVT.

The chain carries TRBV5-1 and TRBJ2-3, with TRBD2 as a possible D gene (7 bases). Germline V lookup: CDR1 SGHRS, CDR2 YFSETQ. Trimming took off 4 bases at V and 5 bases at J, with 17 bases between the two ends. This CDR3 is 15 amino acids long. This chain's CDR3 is CASSTQGGGLDTQYF. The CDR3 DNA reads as TGCGCCAGCAGCACCCAGGGAGGGGGTTTAGATACGCAGTATTTT.

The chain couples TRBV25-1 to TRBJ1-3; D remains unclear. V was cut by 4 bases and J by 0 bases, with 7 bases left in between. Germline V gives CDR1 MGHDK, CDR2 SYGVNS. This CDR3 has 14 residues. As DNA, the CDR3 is TGTGCCAGCAGTGCGCTCCACTCTGGAAACACCATATATTTT. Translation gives CASSALHSGNTIYF.

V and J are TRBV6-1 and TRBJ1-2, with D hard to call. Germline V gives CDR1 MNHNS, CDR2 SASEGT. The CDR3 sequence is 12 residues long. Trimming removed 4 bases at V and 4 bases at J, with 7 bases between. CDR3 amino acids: CASSAGFYGYTF. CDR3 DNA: TGTGCCAGCAGTGCGGGTTTCTATGGCTACACCTTC.

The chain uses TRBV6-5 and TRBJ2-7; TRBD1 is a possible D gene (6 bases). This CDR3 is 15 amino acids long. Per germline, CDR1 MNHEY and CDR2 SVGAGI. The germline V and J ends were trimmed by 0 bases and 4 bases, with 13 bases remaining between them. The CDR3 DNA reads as TGTGCCAGCAGTTACTCCCCACAGGGTGGTTACGAGCAGTACTTC. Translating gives CASSYSPQGGYEQYF.

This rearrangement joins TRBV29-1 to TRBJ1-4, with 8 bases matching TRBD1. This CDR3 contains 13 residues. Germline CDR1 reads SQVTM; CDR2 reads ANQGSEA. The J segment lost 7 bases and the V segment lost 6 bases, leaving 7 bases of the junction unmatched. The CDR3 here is CSVPDRVTEKLFF. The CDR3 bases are TGCAGCGTCCCGGACAGGGTGACTGAAAAACTGTTTTTT.

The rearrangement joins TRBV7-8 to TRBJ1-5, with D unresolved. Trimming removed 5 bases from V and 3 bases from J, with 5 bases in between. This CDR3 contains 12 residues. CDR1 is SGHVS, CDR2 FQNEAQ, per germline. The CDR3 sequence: CASSPTNQPQHF. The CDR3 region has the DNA TGTGCCAGCAGCCCAACCAATCAGCCCCAGCATTTT.

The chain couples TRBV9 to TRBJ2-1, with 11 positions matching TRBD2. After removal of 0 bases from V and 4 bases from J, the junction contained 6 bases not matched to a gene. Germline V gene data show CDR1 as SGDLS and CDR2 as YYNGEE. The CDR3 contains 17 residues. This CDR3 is CASSVDLAGGWYNEQFF. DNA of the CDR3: TGTGCCAGCAGCGTAGATCTAGCGGGGGGTTGGTACAATGAGCAGTTCTTC.

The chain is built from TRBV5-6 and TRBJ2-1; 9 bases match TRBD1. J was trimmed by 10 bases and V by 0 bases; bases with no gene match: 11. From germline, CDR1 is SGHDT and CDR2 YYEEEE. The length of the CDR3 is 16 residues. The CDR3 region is CASSLGLGTGIREQFF. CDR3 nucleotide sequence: TGTGCCAGCAGCTTGGGCCTTGGGACAGGGATAAGGGAGCAGTTCTTC.

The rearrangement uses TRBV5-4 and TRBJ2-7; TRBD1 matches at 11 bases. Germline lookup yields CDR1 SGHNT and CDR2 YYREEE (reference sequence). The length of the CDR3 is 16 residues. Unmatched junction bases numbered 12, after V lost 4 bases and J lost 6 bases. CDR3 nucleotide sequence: TGTGCCAGCAGCCTAGAAGGTCGGACAGGGGGCATCGAGCAGTACTTC. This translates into CASSLEGRTGGIEQYF. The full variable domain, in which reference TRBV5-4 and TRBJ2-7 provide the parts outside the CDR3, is ETGVTQSPTHLIKTRGQQVTLRCSSQSGHNTVSWYQQALGQGPQFIFQYYREEENGRGNFPPRFSGLQFPNYSSELNVNALELDDSALYLCASSLEGRTGGIEQYFGPGTRLTVT.

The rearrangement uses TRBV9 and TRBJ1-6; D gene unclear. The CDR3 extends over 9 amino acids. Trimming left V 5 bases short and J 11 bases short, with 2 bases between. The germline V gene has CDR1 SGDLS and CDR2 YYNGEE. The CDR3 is CASSAPLHF. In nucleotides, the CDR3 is TGTGCCAGCAGTGCACCCCTCCACTTT. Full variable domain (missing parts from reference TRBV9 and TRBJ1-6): DSGVTQTPKHLITATGQRVTLRCSPRSGDLSVYWYQQSLDQGLQFLIQYYNGEERAKGNILERFSAQQFPDLHSELNLSSLELGDSALYFCASSAPLHFGNGTRLTVT.

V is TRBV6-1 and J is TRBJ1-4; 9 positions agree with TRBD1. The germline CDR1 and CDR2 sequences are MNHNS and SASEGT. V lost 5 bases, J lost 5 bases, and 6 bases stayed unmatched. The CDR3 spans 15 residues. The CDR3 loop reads CASSRSGTGNEKLFF. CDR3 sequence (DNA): TGTGCCAGCAGTCGGTCCGGGACAGGGAATGAAAAACTGTTTTTT.

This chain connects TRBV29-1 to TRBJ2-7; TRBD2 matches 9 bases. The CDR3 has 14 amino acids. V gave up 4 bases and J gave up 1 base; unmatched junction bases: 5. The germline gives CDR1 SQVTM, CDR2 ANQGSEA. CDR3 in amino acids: CSVGSSGASYEQYF. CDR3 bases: TGCAGCGTTGGCTCTAGCGGGGCTTCCTACGAGCAGTACTTC.

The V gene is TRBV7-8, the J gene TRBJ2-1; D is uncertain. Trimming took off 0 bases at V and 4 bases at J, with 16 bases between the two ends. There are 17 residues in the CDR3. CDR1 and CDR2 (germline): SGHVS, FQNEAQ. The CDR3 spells CASSLALRSRQYNEQFF. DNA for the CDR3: TGTGCCAGCAGCTTAGCGCTCAGGAGCCGACAATACAATGAGCAGTTCTTC.

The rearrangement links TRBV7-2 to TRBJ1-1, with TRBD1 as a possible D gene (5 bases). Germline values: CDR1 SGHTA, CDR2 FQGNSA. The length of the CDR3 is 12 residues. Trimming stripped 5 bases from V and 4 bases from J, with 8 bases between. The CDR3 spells CASSRDRTEAFF. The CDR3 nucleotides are TGTGCCAGCAGCAGGGACCGCACTGAAGCTTTCTTT.

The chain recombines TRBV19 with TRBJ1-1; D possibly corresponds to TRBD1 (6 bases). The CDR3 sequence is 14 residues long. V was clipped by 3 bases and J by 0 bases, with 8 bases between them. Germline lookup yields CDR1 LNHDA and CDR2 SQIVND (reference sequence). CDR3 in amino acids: CASSIQGMNTEAFF. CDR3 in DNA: TGTGCCAGTAGTATCCAGGGGATGAACACTGAAGCTTTCTTT.

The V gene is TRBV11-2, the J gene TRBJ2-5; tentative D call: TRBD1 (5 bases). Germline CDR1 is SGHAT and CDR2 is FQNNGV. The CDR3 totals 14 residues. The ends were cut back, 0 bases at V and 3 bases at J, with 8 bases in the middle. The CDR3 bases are TGTGCCAGCAGCTTAGATCCCAGGGAAGAGACCCAGTACTTC. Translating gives CASSLDPREETQYF.

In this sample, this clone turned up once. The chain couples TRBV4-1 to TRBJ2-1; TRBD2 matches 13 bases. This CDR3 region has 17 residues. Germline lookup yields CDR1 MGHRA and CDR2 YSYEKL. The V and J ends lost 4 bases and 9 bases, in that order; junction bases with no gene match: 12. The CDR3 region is CASSRGLAGEFAGEQFF. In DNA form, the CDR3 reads TGCGCCAGCAGCCGAGGACTAGCGGGGGAGTTTGCGGGTGAGCAGTTCTTC.

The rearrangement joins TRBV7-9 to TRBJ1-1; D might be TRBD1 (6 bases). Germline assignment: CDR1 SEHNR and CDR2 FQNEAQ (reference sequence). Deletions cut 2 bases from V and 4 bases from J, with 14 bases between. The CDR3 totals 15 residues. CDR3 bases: TGTGCCAGCAGCTTACTGGGGGGCGTAGGCACTGAAGCTTTCTTT. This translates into CASSLLGGVGTEAFF. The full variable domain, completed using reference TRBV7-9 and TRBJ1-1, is DTGVSQNPRHKITKRGQNVTFRCDPISEHNRLYWYRQTLGQGPEFLTYFQNEAQLEKSRLLSDRFSAERPKGSFSTLEIQRTEQGDSAMYLCASSLLGGVGTEAFFGQGTRLTVV.

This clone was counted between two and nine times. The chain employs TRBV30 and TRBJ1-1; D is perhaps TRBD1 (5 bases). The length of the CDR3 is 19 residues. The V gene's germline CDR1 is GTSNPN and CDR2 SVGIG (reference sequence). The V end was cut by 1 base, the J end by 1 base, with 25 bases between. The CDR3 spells CAWSDWGLKSGLPNTEAFF. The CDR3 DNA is TGTGCCTGGAGTGATTGGGGTTTGAAATCAGGGCTTCCGAACACTGAAGCTTTCTTT.

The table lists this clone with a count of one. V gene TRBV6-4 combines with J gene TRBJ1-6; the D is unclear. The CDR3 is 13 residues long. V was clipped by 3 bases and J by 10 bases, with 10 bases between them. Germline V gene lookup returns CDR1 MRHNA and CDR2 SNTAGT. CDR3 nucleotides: TGTGCCAGCAGTGATGACGGGAGATCACCCCTCCACTTT. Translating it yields CASSDDGRSPLHF.

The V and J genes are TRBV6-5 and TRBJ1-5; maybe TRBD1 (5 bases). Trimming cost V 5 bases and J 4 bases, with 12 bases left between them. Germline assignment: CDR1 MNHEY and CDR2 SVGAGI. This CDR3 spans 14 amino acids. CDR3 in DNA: TGTGCCAGCAGTCCGGGGACGGCGAATCAGCCCCAGCATTTT. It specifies CASSPGTANQPQHF.